Reported below is one T cell receptor beta chain. Its antigen is as yet unknown. TCRdb recomputed calls from the reads with MiXCR, one row per CDR3 protein. The sample consists of about a million distinct CDR3 sequences, roughly 31% of them appearing once. This sample was taken from a study of T cell repertoires in cytomegalovirus infection. Overall study context: Well-studied HLA-B-restricted epitopes and recently identified HLA-C-restricted epitopes of CMV were both used in the study.

The V and J ends lost 3 bases and 0 bases respectively, with 10 bases between them. Germline CDR1 is SGHDT and CDR2 is YYEEEE. This CDR3 region has 14 residues. Study-level results: In two of eight donors, the top clonotype was HLA-C-restricted CMV-specific.

The gene calls are TRBV5-6 and TRBJ2-7; D not certain. Here the sequenced sample was cultured CD8+ T cells from PBMCs, taken from culture after CMV antigen stimulation. This clonotype originated in a human donor in good health (CMV status not recorded). Some clones in this sample may be carry-over from other donors' samples. This chain's CDR3 is CASSSGASSYEQYV. In nucleotides, the CDR3 is TGTGCCAGCAGCTCCGGCGCCAGCTCCTACGAGCAGTACGTC.